What follows describes a single TCR beta chain. Antigen unknown. These data are taken from a study of cytomegalovirus exposure and HLA in healthy donors. PCR was performed using 60 Vbeta and 13 Jbeta primers. Here immunoSEQ multiplex PCR was the method, and the copy in TCRdb shows in-frame clones only, minus some. Of tens of thousands of clones in the sample, around 80% were seen once. The V gene end was trimmed by 5 bases and the J gene end by 2 bases; junction bases not matched to a gene: 3. Germline CDR1 SGHAT, CDR2 FQDESV (reference sequence). The CDR3 loop spans 15 amino acids. Whole-study results and caveats: Segments of the TCR beta V type were, in most cases, productive about 87% or about 30% of the time in an earlier analysis. Reports described diagnosis of cytomegalovirus status by the classifier as highly specific and sensitive. Later on, a genetic analysis was performed. It linked a missense variant in DCLRE1C with V- and J-gene trimming of TCR beta. According to a later analysis, donors in an Asian-associated ancestry cluster reportedly had fewer N-insertions than the roughly 720-donor mean.

The chain links TRBV11-1 to TRBJ2-6; 7 bases align to TRBD1. The source is a man aged 40-49 years in good health and CMV-seronegative. What was sequenced was PBMCs. The DNA of the CDR3 is TGTGCCAGCAGCGCCGACAGGGCTGGGGCCAACGTCCTGACTTTC. Amino acids: CASSADRAGANVLTF.